These T cell receptor beta chains were read from a single sample in a study of blood T cell repertoires in COVID-19. Here immunoSEQ multiplex PCR was the method, and the copy in TCRdb shows in-frame clones only, minus some. The data show some 150,000 clones, roughly 80% seen once. Sequenced material: peripheral blood. The receptors stem from a woman older than 75 with acute or convalescent COVID-19. The CDR3 runs from the conserved cysteine through the conserved F or W. D genes are given only for firm matches. Clone sizes are given selectively: once, few, many, or a class where the clone is expanded.

abundance	j_gene	v_gene	d_gene	CDR3nt	CDR3aa
.	TRBJ2-3	TRBV2	TRBD1	TGTGCCGAAGGGACAGGTACTACAGATACGCAGTATTTT	CAEGTGTTDTQYF
.	TRBJ2-5	TRBV4-2	TRBD2	TGTGCCAGCAGCTATGGGACTAGCGGGGGGGCCAGGGAGACCCAGTACTTC	CASSYGTSGGARETQYF
.	TRBJ2-3	TRBV5-1	.	TGCGCCAGCAGCTTGGCCTCGGTAGAAGATACGCAGTATTTT	CASSLASVEDTQYF
.	TRBJ1-4	TRBV5-4	.	TGTGCCAGCAGCTCTCCCACCGGCGGGGATGAAAAACTGTTTTTT	CASSSPTGGDEKLFF
.	TRBJ2-2	TRBV7-9	.	TGTGCCAGCAGCAGCGGGCAGGGCCTAGAACATGGCGGGGAGCTGTTTTTT	CASSSGQGLEHGGELFF
.	TRBJ2-1	TRBV10-3	.	TGTGCCATCAGTGAGGCCGCTAGTTACAATGAGCAGTTCTTC	CAISEAASYNEQFF
.	TRBJ1-1	TRBV5-5	.	TGTGCTGCAGGGGAATACACTGAAGCTTTCTTT	CAAGEYTEAFF
.	TRBJ1-1	TRBV5-4	.	TGTGCCAGCAGCTTGGGTACAGTGAACACTGAAGCTTTCTTT	CASSLGTVNTEAFF
.	TRBJ1-3	TRBV19	.	TGTGCCAGTAGTCGGTCCGGGGTTTCGGCTGGAAACACCATATATTTT	CASSRSGVSAGNTIYF
.	TRBJ2-1	TRBV6-4	.	TGTGCCAGCAGTGACCAGCGGTTTGGAGAGCAGTTCTTC	CASSDQRFGEQFF
.	TRBJ2-3	TRBV24-1	TRBD2	TGTGCCACTGGGACTAGCGGCACAGATACGCAGTATTTT	CATGTSGTDTQYF
.	TRBJ2-1	TRBV7-9	TRBD1	TGTGCCAGCAGCTATCGGGACAGAGGAAACAATGAGCAGTTCTTC	CASSYRDRGNNEQFF
.	TRBJ1-5	TRBV19	.	TGTGCCAGTAGTATGAAGGGGATCAATCAGCCCCAGCATTTT	CASSMKGINQPQHF
.	TRBJ2-3	TRBV30	TRBD1	TGTGCCTGGCTCCGGGACAGGGCATCCACAGATACGCAGTATTTT	CAWLRDRASTDTQYF
once	TRBJ1-1	TRBV5-6	.	TGTGCCAGCAGCTTGGAGGTGACTATGAACACTGAAGCTTTCTTT	CASSLEVTMNTEAFF
.	TRBJ1-3	TRBV5-4	.	TGTGCCAGCTCCAGGCAGACTGGAAACACCATATATTTT	CASSRQTGNTIYF
.	TRBJ1-1	TRBV12-3/TRBV12-4	.	TGTGCCAGCTTTCTCCTTCCAGGGACTGAAGCTTTCTTT	CASFLLPGTEAFF
.	TRBJ1-1	TRBV6-6	.	TGTGCCAGCAGTTACGTGGGACAAAGGGGGACTGAAGCTTTCTTT	CASSYVGQRGTEAFF
.	TRBJ2-7	TRBV19	TRBD1	TGTGCCAGTAGCCCAGGGGGCCCCTACGAGCAGTACTTC	CASSPGGPYEQYF
.	TRBJ1-4	TRBV7-2	.	TGTGCCAGCAGCACCCTAGAGGGGACAAATGAAAAACTGTTTTTT	CASSTLEGTNEKLFF
.	TRBJ1-1	TRBV11-3	.	TGTGCCAGCAGCTCCCGGGTGAACACTGAAGCTTTCTTT	CASSSRVNTEAFF
.	TRBJ1-4	TRBV4-3	.	TGCGCCAGCAGCCAAGATCGCGGGGACGGGGAAAAACTGTTTTTT	CASSQDRGDGEKLFF
few	TRBJ1-2	TRBV5-3	.	TGTGCCGGTGAGGCGGCGGTTTATGGCTACACCTTC	CAGEAAVYGYTF
.	TRBJ2-2	TRBV30	.	TGTGCCTGGAGTGTTGGACAGAACACCGGGGAGCTGTTTTTT	CAWSVGQNTGELFF
.	TRBJ2-7	TRBV19	TRBD1	TGTGCCAGTAGTGAAGCTGGACAGGGTCGTTACGAGCAGTACTTC	CASSEAGQGRYEQYF